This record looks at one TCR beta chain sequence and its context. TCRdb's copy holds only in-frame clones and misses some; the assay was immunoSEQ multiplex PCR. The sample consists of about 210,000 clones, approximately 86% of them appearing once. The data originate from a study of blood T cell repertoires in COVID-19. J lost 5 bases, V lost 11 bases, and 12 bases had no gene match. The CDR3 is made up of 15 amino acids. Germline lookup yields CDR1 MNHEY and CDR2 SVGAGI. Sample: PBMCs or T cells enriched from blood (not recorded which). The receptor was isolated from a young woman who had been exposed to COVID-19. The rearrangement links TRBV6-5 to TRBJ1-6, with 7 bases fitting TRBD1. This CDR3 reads CAPRGSTRHNSPLHF. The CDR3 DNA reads TGTGCCCCCAGGGGGTCAACACGGCATAATTCACCCCTCCACTTT.